Sequencing of this T cell receptor beta chain was carried out in a study of T cells after yellow fever vaccination. With 0 bases removed from V and 5 bases from J, the gap between germline ends came to 14 bases. Germline CDR1 reads SGHNT; CDR2 reads YYREEE (reference sequence). This CDR3 spans 15 amino acids. The table lists this clonotype with many counts. From the 5' RACE reads, TCRdb called clonotypes with MiXCR, one entry per CDR3 protein. The sample has 110,000 to 150,000 distinct CDR3 sequences, less than 8.5% seen once. The source of this sequence is a man aged 25 to 45 who received the YFV17D yellow fever vaccine. The V call is TRBV5-4, the J call TRBJ2-5; possibly TRBD1 or TRBD2 for D (6 bases each). This specimen was CD4+ T cells sorted from PBMCs, taken 10 days after the yellow fever booster vaccination. CDR3 coding DNA: TGTGCCAGCAGCTTGGGATTCGGGGGCGAGGAGACCCAGTACTTC. Amino acid sequence: CASSLGFGGEETQYF.